What follows are 8 T cell receptor beta chains derived from one specimen sequenced in a study of cytomegalovirus exposure and HLA in healthy donors listed by TCRdb under 2017. The method behind the library was the immunoSEQ multiplex PCR assay. TCRdb obtained this table from immuneACCESS and retained in-frame rearrangements with V and J assigned. These tables miss some clones; where compared with another copy, unresolved V genes account for less than half of the shortfall, and the remainder is unexplained. In this sample the table shows 60,000 to 80,000 clones, 70% to 90% of which occur a single time. In total, the top ten clones hold less than 3% of the sample. Source material: PBMCs. The receptor source for this set is a man younger than 45 in good health and CMV-seronegative.

The J gene is TRBJ2-7, the V gene TRBV7-3; possibly TRBD1 for D (6 bases). The V gene lost 0 bases and the J gene lost 6 bases, with 18 bases spanning the gap. Per the germline V gene, CDR1 is SGHTA and CDR2 is FQGTGA. The CDR3 has 16 amino acids. CDR3 DNA: TGTGCCAGCAGCTTAACCCCCACCACGACAGGAAGCGAGCAGTACTTC. This gives the protein CASSLTPTTTGSEQYF.

V is TRBV28 and J is TRBJ2-7; D is perhaps TRBD1 (6 bases). V was clipped by 7 bases and J by 3 bases, with 13 bases between them. Looked up from germline, CDR1 is MDHEN and CDR2 is SYDVKM. The CDR3 totals 13 residues. The CDR3 protein is CASTAGRGYEQYF. The CDR3, as DNA: TGTGCCAGCACCGCCGGCAGGGGCTACGAGCAGTACTTC.

V gene TRBV12-5 combines with J gene TRBJ1-4; 7 bases are shared with TRBD1. Germline CDR1 and CDR2: LGHNT and FRNRAP. CDR3 length: 20 amino acids. V shed 0 bases, J shed 4 bases, and the junction held 17 bases outside the gene matches. The CDR3, as DNA: TGTGCTAGTGGTTTGGTACTACGGCGACAGGGAGGATCGCTTAATGAAAAACTGTTTTTT. As protein: CASGLVLRRQGGSLNEKLFF.

The genes are TRBV29-1 and TRBJ1-2; 7 bases fit TRBD1. The CDR3 totals 17 residues. Germline V gene data show CDR1 as SQVTM and CDR2 as ANQGSEA. The ends lost 3 bases at V and 0 bases at J; junction bases unmatched: 13. CDR3: CSVEGEVDRIPNYGYTF. The CDR3 nucleotides read TGCAGCGTTGAGGGAGAGGTGGACAGGATCCCTAACTATGGCTACACCTTC.

This rearrangement joins TRBV15 to TRBJ2-1, with 7 bases fitting TRBD2. Germline loops: CDR1 LNHNV, CDR2 YYDKDF (reference sequence). The length of the CDR3 is 17 residues. V lost 4 bases and J lost 4; bases outside the gene matches: 13. The CDR3, as DNA: TGTGCCACCAGCACACCTAGCGGCCTAACAAATTACAATGAGCAGTTCTTC. Its protein is CATSTPSGLTNYNEQFF.

The chain is built from TRBV7-8 and TRBJ1-3; 7 nucleotides align to TRBD1. V shed 5 bases, J shed 0 bases, and the junction held 4 bases outside the gene matches. The CDR3 has 15 residues. Germline V lookup: CDR1 SGHVS, CDR2 FQNEAQ. The CDR3 DNA reads TGTGCCAGCAGCCCTCGGGACAGCTCTGGAAACACCATATATTTT. Protein: CASSPRDSSGNTIYF.

The chain recombines TRBV4-3 with TRBJ2-1; 9 nucleotides line up with TRBD2. The junction had 7 bases not matched to a gene; V was cut back by 0 bases and J by 7 bases. This CDR3 contains 16 residues. Per the germline V gene, CDR1 is LGHNA and CDR2 is YSLEER. The CDR3 here is CASSQEEGGGANEQFF. For the CDR3, the DNA is TGCGCCAGCAGCCAAGAAGAGGGCGGGGGGGCAAATGAGCAGTTCTTC.

The chain combines TRBV19 with TRBJ1-1, with 7 bases aligning to TRBD1. Unmatched junction bases numbered 8, after V lost 6 bases and J lost 4 bases. Germline V gene lookup returns CDR1 LNHDA and CDR2 SQIVND (reference sequence). CDR3 length equals 14 residues. The CDR3 loop reads CASRRTGMSTEAFF. The CDR3 coding sequence is TGTGCCAGTAGGAGGACAGGAATGAGCACTGAAGCTTTCTTT.